This T cell receptor beta chain emerged from a study of blood T cell repertoires in COVID-19. Study in general: The origin of the acute and convalescent COVID-19 samples was the United States, Italy and Spain.

V shed 3 bases, J shed 6 bases, and the junction held 5 bases outside the gene matches. This CDR3 contains 14 residues. Germline CDR1 reads GTSNPN; CDR2 reads SVGIG (reference sequence). Libraries were prepared by immunoSEQ multiplex PCR; TCRdb keeps only in-frame clonotypes and omits some of them. The sample gives roughly 380,000 clones, 85% to 90% of which show up once; around 0.92% is in the top ten. The sequence derives from a woman aged 25 to 39 who had been exposed to COVID-19. Sequences were obtained from PBMCs or T cells enriched from blood (not recorded which). V usage is TRBV30 and J usage is TRBJ2-3, with 11 bases lining up with TRBD2. The CDR3 protein is CAWSLLAGVDTQYF. The CDR3 DNA reads as TGTGCCTGGAGCCTACTAGCGGGAGTGGATACGCAGTATTTT.